Following are 16 T cell receptor beta chains from one sample sequenced in a study of blood T cell repertoires in COVID-19. Measured with immunoSEQ multiplex PCR; TCRdb has only the in-frame clones, and not every one. The data contain over 150,000 clones, approximately 80% of them singletons. The sequencing sample was made of peripheral blood. The source is a woman aged 80 or over with COVID-19, enrolled during active disease.

J is TRBJ1-1 and V is TRBV18, with D hard to call. The V gene lost 6 bases and the J gene lost 1 base, with 12 bases spanning the gap. Germline CDR1 KGHSH, CDR2 LQKENI. CDR3 length equals 14 residues. The CDR3 region has the DNA TGTGCCAGCTCCTATTCCCGACAGAACACTGAAGCTTTCTTT. Amino acids: CASSYSRQNTEAFF.

The gene calls are TRBV5-1 and TRBJ2-5; tentatively, D is TRBD2 (6 bases). This CDR3 comprises 14 residues. Per germline, CDR1 SGHRS and CDR2 YFSETQ. Trimming pared 4 bases from V and 5 bases from J, leaving 15 bases between. This CDR3 reads CASSMDGSTETQYF. The CDR3 DNA reads TGCGCCAGCAGCATGGACGGGAGTACCGAGACCCAGTACTTC.

V gene TRBV10-1 combines with J gene TRBJ1-2, with TRBD1 matching over 8 bases. The CDR3 has 14 residues. Germline loops: CDR1 WNHNN, CDR2 SYGVQD (reference sequence). V lost 6 bases and J lost 4; bases outside the gene matches: 7. CDR3 DNA: TGCGCCAGCAGGCCTCAGGGGGCTGGCTATGGCTACACCTTC. As protein: CASRPQGAGYGYTF.

The rearrangement joins TRBV5-6 to TRBJ2-1; TRBD2 might be the D (5 bases). CDR3 length: 15 residues. From germline, CDR1 is SGHDT and CDR2 YYEEEE. The ends were cut back, 0 bases at V and 11 bases at J, with 18 bases in the middle. The CDR3 bases are TGTGCCAGCAGCTTGGGAGGGTCGGCAAGCGGTAAGCAGTTCTTC. Its translation is CASSLGGSASGKQFF.

This chain links TRBV4-2 with TRBJ2-3; D perhaps matches TRBD1 (5 bases). This CDR3 is built from 15 residues. CDR1 is LGHNA, CDR2 YNFKEQ, per germline. V lost 10 bases to trimming and J lost 2 bases, with 19 bases between them. The CDR3 region is CATSGPGPYTDTQYF. The CDR3 bases are TGTGCCACCTCAGGGCCAGGACCCTACACAGATACGCAGTATTTT.

The chain combines TRBV19 with TRBJ2-5; 11 bases map to TRBD1. V was clipped by 7 bases and J by 3 bases; unmatched bases: 10. The CDR3 is 16 amino acids. Germline assignment: CDR1 LNHDA and CDR2 SQIVND (reference sequence). The CDR3 DNA reads as TGTGCCAGTAAGGACAGGGGGCGCCCCGAAGAAGAGACCCAGTACTTC. Protein product: CASKDRGRPEEETQYF.

The rearrangement joins TRBV3-1 (or the pseudogene TRBV3-2) to TRBJ2-7; TRBD1 might be the D (6 bases). The germline V gene encodes CDR1 LGHDT and CDR2 YNNKEL (reference sequence). This CDR3 spans 15 amino acids. The ends were cut back, 1 base at V and 2 bases at J, with 12 bases in the middle. The CDR3 here is CASSQGEDRTYEQYF. The CDR3 DNA sequence: TGTGCCAGCAGCCAAGGGGAAGACAGGACCTACGAGCAGTACTTC.

The rearrangement joins TRBV18 to TRBJ2-3; 10 bases match TRBD2. Germline V gives CDR1 KGHSH, CDR2 LQKENI. The V and J ends lost 4 bases and 4 bases, in that order; junction bases with no gene match: 5. The CDR3 totals 15 residues. The CDR3: CASSRLAGEADTQYF. CDR3 sequence (DNA): TGTGCCAGCTCACGGCTAGCGGGAGAGGCAGATACGCAGTATTTT. Full variable domain (outside the CDR3, taken from reference TRBV18 and TRBJ2-3): NAGVMQNPRHLVRRRGQEARLRCSPMKGHSHVYWYRQLPEEGLKFMVYLQKENIIDESGMPKERFSAEFPKEGPSILRIQQVVRGDSAAYFCASSRLAGEADTQYFGPGTRLTVL.

V is TRBV7-7 and J is TRBJ2-7, with 9 positions matching TRBD2. J gave up 6 bases and V 1 base, and 4 bases lay outside the gene matches. Germline lookup yields CDR1 SSHAT and CDR2 FNYEAQ (reference sequence). CDR3 length: 14 amino acids. Here the CDR3 DNA reads TGTGCCAGCAGCTTAGAAGCGGGGGGCGGCGAGCAGTACTTC. Translated: CASSLEAGGGEQYF.

This chain joins TRBV5-5 and TRBJ2-5; D perhaps matches TRBD1 (5 bases). The V gene's germline CDR1 is SGHKS and CDR2 YYEKEE (reference sequence). CDR3 size: 14 residues. Trimming left V 1 base short and J 4 bases short, with 11 bases between. CDR3 DNA: TGTGCCAGCAGCTTGCAGCTACAGGCAGAGACCCAGTACTTC. Residues: CASSLQLQAETQYF.

This chain uses TRBV18 with TRBJ2-7; TRBD1 aligns across 9 bases. Germline V gives CDR1 KGHSH, CDR2 LQKENI. The CDR3 runs 14 residues. Trimming at V came to 4 bases and at J to 6 bases, leaving 7 bases not matched to a gene. As DNA, the CDR3 is TGTGCCAGCTCACTGGGACAGGGAGATCCCGAGCAGTACTTC. Translation gives CASSLGQGDPEQYF. The whole variable domain, filled in from reference TRBV18 and TRBJ2-7, reads NAGVMQNPRHLVRRRGQEARLRCSPMKGHSHVYWYRQLPEEGLKFMVYLQKENIIDESGMPKERFSAEFPKEGPSILRIQQVVRGDSAAYFCASSLGQGDPEQYFGPGTRLTVT.

The chain couples TRBV18 to TRBJ1-1; 9 nucleotides match TRBD1. J gave up 5 bases and V 2 bases, and 6 bases lay outside the gene matches. This CDR3 spans 15 amino acids. The germline V gene has CDR1 KGHSH and CDR2 LQKENI. The CDR3 here is CASSPTLGQGTEAFF. As DNA, the CDR3 is TGTGCCAGCTCACCAACGTTAGGACAGGGGACTGAAGCTTTCTTT.

The chain has TRBV10-3 and TRBJ2-2, with D unclear. V lost 4 bases to trimming and J lost 5 bases, with 5 bases between them. The germline CDR1 and CDR2 sequences are ENHRY and SYGVKD. The CDR3 runs to 12 residues. CDR3 sequence: CAISGQTGELFF. The CDR3 region has the DNA TGTGCCATCAGTGGACAAACCGGGGAGCTGTTTTTT.

This clone was seen only once. The CDR3 protein is CASSYGVPGLAGGAYEQYF. For the CDR3, the DNA is TGTGCCAGCAGTTACGGCGTACCGGGACTAGCGGGGGGGGCCTACGAGCAGTACTTC. V and J are TRBV6-2 or TRBV6-3 and TRBJ2-7, with 16 bases aligning to TRBD2. Germline-derived CDR1 and CDR2 are MNHEY and SVGEGT. CDR3 length: 19 amino acids. The V segment lost 2 bases and the J segment 2 bases; nucleotides outside the gene matches: 9.

This sequence joins TRBV5-4 and TRBJ2-1, with TRBD1 matching over 8 bases. The J segment lost 0 bases and the V segment lost 4 bases, leaving 6 bases of the junction unmatched. The CDR3 runs to 16 residues. Per the germline V gene, CDR1 is SGHNT and CDR2 is YYREEE (reference sequence). The CDR3 DNA sequence: TGTGCCAGCAGCCCCTGGACAGGGAGCTCCTACAATGAGCAGTTCTTC. This codes for CASSPWTGSSYNEQFF.

The V call is TRBV12-3 or TRBV12-4, the J call TRBJ2-5; 7 bases fit TRBD2. J gave up 1 base and V 4 bases, and 0 bases lay outside the gene matches. The CDR3 totals 13 residues. The CDR3 sequence is CASSWGGQETQYF. The CDR3 nucleotides read TGTGCCAGCAGTTGGGGGGGCCAAGAGACCCAGTACTTC.